This TCR beta chain was documented in a study of blood T cells in healthy people across ages. In the case of this clonotype: Its target is unknown.

Donors gave 8 to 10 milliliters of peripheral blood apiece. Whole-study results and caveats: TCR beta diversity per million T cells fell roughly linearly with age.

A J-beta primer mix and a sample-barcoded 5' primer were used in a second PCR of roughly 7 to 12 cycles. TCRdb re-analysed the 5' RACE reads in MiXCR, keeping a single row per CDR3 protein. The data show approximately 770,000 distinct CDR3 sequences, over 45% seen once. The specimen sequenced was blood. This receptor was taken from a young man in good health.

Written as DNA, the CDR3 is TGCGCCAGCAGCCAAGACTCCAGAGGGTACCACAATGAGCAGTACTTC. This codes for CASSQDSRGYHNEQYF. The chain couples TRBV4-3 to TRBJ2-7; maybe TRBD2 (5 bases). This CDR3 has 16 amino acids. V was trimmed by 0 bases and J by 7 bases, leaving 19 bases between them. The germline CDR1 and CDR2 sequences are LGHNA and YSLEER.